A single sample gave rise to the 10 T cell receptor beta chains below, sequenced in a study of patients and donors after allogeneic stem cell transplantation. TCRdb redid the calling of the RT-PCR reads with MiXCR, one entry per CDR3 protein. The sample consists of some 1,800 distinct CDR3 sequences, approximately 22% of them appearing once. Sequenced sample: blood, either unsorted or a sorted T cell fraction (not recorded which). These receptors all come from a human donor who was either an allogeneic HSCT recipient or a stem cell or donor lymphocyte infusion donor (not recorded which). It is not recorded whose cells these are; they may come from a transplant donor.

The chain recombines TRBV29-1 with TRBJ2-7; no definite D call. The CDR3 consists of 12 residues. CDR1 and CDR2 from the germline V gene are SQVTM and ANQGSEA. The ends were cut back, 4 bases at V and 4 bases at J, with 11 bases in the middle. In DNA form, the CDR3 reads TGCAGCGTTGCTACGTCACCGTACGAGCAGTACTTC. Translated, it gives CSVATSPYEQYF.

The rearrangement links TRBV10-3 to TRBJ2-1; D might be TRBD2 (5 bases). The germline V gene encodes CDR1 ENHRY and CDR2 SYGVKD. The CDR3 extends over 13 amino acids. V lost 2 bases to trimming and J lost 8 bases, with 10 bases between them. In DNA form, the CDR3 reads TGTGCCATCAGTGAGCGGCTAGCAGATGAGCAGTTCTTC. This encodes CAISERLADEQFF.

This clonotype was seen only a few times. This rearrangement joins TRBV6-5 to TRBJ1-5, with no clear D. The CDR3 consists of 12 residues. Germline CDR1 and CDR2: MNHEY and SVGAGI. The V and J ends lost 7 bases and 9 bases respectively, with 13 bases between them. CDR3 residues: CASTSSGAPQHF. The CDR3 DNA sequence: TGTGCCAGCACCTCTTCCGGTGCGCCCCAGCATTTT.

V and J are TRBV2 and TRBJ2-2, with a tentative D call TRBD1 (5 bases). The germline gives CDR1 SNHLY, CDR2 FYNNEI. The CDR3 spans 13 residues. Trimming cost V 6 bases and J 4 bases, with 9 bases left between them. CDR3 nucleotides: TGTGCCAGCAGACAGGCCCCCACCGGGGAGCTGTTTTTT. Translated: CASRQAPTGELFF.

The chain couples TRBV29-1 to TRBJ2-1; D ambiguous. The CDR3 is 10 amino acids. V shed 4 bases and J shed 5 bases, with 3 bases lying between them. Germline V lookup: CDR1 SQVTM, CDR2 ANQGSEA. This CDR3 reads CSVGDNEQFF. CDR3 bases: TGCAGCGTTGGGGACAATGAGCAGTTCTTC.

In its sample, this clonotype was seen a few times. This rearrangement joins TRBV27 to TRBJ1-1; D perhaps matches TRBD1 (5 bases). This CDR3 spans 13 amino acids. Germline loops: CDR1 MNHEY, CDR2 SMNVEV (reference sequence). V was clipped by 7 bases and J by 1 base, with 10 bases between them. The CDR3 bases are TGTGCCAGCAAGGGGAATTCGAACACTGAAGCTTTCTTT. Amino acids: CASKGNSNTEAFF.

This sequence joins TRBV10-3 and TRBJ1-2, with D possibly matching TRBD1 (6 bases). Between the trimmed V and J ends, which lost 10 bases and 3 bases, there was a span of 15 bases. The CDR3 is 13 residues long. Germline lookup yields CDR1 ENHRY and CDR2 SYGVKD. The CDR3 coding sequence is TGTGCCACGCTACAGGGAGGGGACTATGGCTACACCTTC. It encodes CATLQGGDYGYTF.

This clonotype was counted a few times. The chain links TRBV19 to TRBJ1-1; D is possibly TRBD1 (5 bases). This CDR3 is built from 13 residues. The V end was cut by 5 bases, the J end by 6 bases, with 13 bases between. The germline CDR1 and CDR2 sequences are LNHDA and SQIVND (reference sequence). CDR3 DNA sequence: TGTGCCAGTAGTGTGCAGGGTAACGCTGAAGCTTTCTTT. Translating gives CASSVQGNAEAFF. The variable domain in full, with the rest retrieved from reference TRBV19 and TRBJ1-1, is DGGITQSPKYLFRKEGQNVTLSCEQNLNHDAMYWYRQDPGQGLRLIYYSQIVNDFQKGDIAEGYSVSREKKESFPLTVTSAQKNPTAFYLCASSVQGNAEAFFGQGTRLTVV.

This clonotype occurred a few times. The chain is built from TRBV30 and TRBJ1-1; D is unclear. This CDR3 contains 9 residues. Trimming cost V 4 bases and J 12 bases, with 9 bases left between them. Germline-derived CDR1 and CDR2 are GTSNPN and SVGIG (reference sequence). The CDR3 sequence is CAWTSMSFF. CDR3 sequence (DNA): TGTGCCTGGACCTCGATGTCTTTCTTT.

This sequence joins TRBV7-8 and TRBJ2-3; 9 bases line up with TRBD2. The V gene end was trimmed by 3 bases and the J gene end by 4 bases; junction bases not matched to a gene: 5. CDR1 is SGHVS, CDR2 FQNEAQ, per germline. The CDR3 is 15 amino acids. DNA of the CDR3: TGTGCCAGCAGCTTTAGGGCTAGCGGGGCAGATACGCAGTATTTT. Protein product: CASSFRASGADTQYF.